Given below is one TCR beta chain in context. Germline and junction disagree at one end, which may indicate a read error. Germline V gene lookup returns CDR1 SGHTA and CDR2 FQGNSA. The CDR3 is made up of 11 amino acids. This specimen comes from a study of blood T cell repertoires in COVID-19. Overall study: The United States, Italy and Spain provided the acute and convalescent COVID-19 samples. Sources were T cells, B-cell-depleted T cells, or PBMCs; the material itself was cDNA or gDNA.

A Seattle source enrolled patients during active infection and followed them longitudinally. Source study methods: Quantification of nucleated cells was approximated via reference gene primer amplification. Clones were sequenced by immunoSEQ multiplex PCR, and TCRdb holds only the in-frame ones, with some missing. From that table come the V and J calls and clone size; the DNA was used to work out D and trimming. Here the sample spans around 120,000 clones, 85% to 90% being singletons. The sequence was obtained from a woman aged 60-75 years with COVID-19, enrolled during active disease. The chain couples TRBV7-2 to TRBJ1-2; 7 nucleotides line up with TRBD1. The sequencing sample was made of peripheral blood. The CDR3: CASSIDRVVAF. DNA of the CDR3: TGTGCCAGCAGCATTGACAGGGTGGTGGCCTTC.